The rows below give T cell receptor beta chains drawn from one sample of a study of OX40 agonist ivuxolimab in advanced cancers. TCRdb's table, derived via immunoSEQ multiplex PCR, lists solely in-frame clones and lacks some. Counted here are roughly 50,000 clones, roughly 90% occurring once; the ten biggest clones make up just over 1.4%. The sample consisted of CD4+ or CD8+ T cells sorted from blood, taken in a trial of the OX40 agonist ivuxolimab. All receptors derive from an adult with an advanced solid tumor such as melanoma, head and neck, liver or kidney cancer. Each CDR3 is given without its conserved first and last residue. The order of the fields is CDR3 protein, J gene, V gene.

cdr3_aa: ASSPKTAGDTEAF
j_call: TRBJ1-1
v_call: TRBV5-4

cdr3_aa: ASSLEWGRDNEQF
j_call: TRBJ2-1
v_call: TRBV7-7

cdr3_aa: ASSLRGLANEQF
j_call: TRBJ2-1
v_call: TRBV5-6

cdr3_aa: ASSLRTSGRANEQF
j_call: TRBJ2-1
v_call: TRBV5-6

cdr3_aa: ASRRQSNNEKLF
j_call: TRBJ1-4
v_call: TRBV19

cdr3_aa: ASTQRGTQY
j_call: TRBJ2-5
v_call: TRBV19

cdr3_aa: ASSIPQENEQY
j_call: TRBJ2-7
v_call: TRBV28

cdr3_aa: TSSQGLTSSGNTIY
j_call: TRBJ1-3
v_call: TRBV1

cdr3_aa: ASGPGTGSPQETQY
j_call: TRBJ2-5
v_call: TRBV12-5

cdr3_aa: ASSLGEGTVEQY
j_call: TRBJ2-7
v_call: TRBV5-1

cdr3_aa: ASSLDLWAF
j_call: TRBJ1-1
v_call: TRBV6-1

cdr3_aa: ASSDSRDQPQH
j_call: TRBJ1-5
v_call: TRBV2

cdr3_aa: ASQRAQNTEAF
j_call: TRBJ1-1
v_call: TRBV7-9

cdr3_aa: SVRGRERAGNEQF
j_call: TRBJ2-1
v_call: TRBV29-1

cdr3_aa: ASSRRLAGGRIPSGANVLT
j_call: TRBJ2-6
v_call: TRBV4-1

cdr3_aa: ASSSGDSRGGYT
j_call: TRBJ1-2
v_call: TRBV19

cdr3_aa: ACPGLAGGETQY
j_call: TRBJ2-5
v_call: TRBV30

cdr3_aa: ASSYSAGGSYEQY
j_call: TRBJ2-7
v_call: TRBV6-5

cdr3_aa: ASSVGQGFDQPQH
j_call: TRBJ1-5
v_call: TRBV9

cdr3_aa: ASSLVQGRTEAF
j_call: TRBJ1-1
v_call: TRBV19

cdr3_aa: ASSDSGGVEKLF
j_call: TRBJ1-4
v_call: TRBV10-2

cdr3_aa: ASSYQVGAYNEQF
j_call: TRBJ2-1
v_call: TRBV6-5

cdr3_aa: ASSPGTSVYEQY
j_call: TRBJ2-7
v_call: TRBV18

cdr3_aa: ASTEDKNTEAF
j_call: TRBJ1-1
v_call: TRBV5-1

cdr3_aa: ASSPPSHGYT
j_call: TRBJ1-2
v_call: TRBV18

cdr3_aa: ASQGISNSPLH
j_call: TRBJ1-6
v_call: TRBV5-4

cdr3_aa: ASIRQGHEQY
j_call: TRBJ2-7
v_call: TRBV6-1

cdr3_aa: ASTSPGTSGSYEQF
j_call: TRBJ2-1
v_call: TRBV6-6

cdr3_aa: ASRGTIASTDTQY
j_call: TRBJ2-3
v_call: TRBV19

cdr3_aa: ASSLGAGPTDTQY
j_call: TRBJ2-3
v_call: TRBV5-1

cdr3_aa: ASGYLTGTAYTGELF
j_call: TRBJ2-2
v_call: TRBV12-5

cdr3_aa: ASSLQLAGENTGELF
j_call: TRBJ2-2
v_call: TRBV7-6

cdr3_aa: ASGLGAGHSKETQY
j_call: TRBJ2-5
v_call: TRBV12-5

cdr3_aa: ASSLTGATNEKLF
j_call: TRBJ1-4
v_call: TRBV6-5

cdr3_aa: ASSQEGALSYEQY
j_call: TRBJ2-7
v_call: TRBV4-2

cdr3_aa: ASSTRGLGEKLF
j_call: TRBJ1-4
v_call: TRBV6-6

cdr3_aa: ASSMGQGYTDTQY
j_call: TRBJ2-3
v_call: TRBV19

cdr3_aa: ATGTGNQPQH
j_call: TRBJ1-5
v_call: TRBV6-5

cdr3_aa: ASSAVNGRGSQETQY
j_call: TRBJ2-5
v_call: TRBV18

cdr3_aa: ASRTPGQGTYEQY
j_call: TRBJ2-7
v_call: TRBV6-1

cdr3_aa: ASSPPTSGNTIY
j_call: TRBJ1-3
v_call: TRBV18

cdr3_aa: SAQGGKRDSSYEQY
j_call: TRBJ2-7
v_call: TRBV29-1

cdr3_aa: ASSGALMRGTQY
j_call: TRBJ2-5
v_call: TRBV2

cdr3_aa: ATLGSARRDGYT
j_call: TRBJ1-2
v_call: TRBV6-5

cdr3_aa: ASRRSGEQETQY
j_call: TRBJ2-5
v_call: TRBV6-6

cdr3_aa: ASSVHAGAINEQF
j_call: TRBJ2-1
v_call: TRBV9

cdr3_aa: ANSSWTSGGQETQY
j_call: TRBJ2-5
v_call: TRBV28

cdr3_aa: ASSKPGQASTDTQY
j_call: TRBJ2-3
v_call: TRBV5-1

cdr3_aa: ASRPGQGAGSYGYT
j_call: TRBJ1-2
v_call: TRBV27

cdr3_aa: ASSTVPNIMNTEAF
j_call: TRBJ1-1
v_call: TRBV2

cdr3_aa: ASSPVGAANTEAF
j_call: TRBJ1-1
v_call: TRBV2

cdr3_aa: SVAGQGGTDTQY
j_call: TRBJ2-3
v_call: TRBV29-1

cdr3_aa: ATSRDLTGYNEQF
j_call: TRBJ2-1
v_call: TRBV15

cdr3_aa: ASSPRVDIQY
j_call: TRBJ2-4
v_call: TRBV6-5

cdr3_aa: SADGTGAQY
j_call: TRBJ2-4
v_call: TRBV20-1

cdr3_aa: ASSALTGGEGYT
j_call: TRBJ1-2
v_call: TRBV9

cdr3_aa: ASRLAQNTGELF
j_call: TRBJ2-2
v_call: TRBV5-1

cdr3_aa: AISESQGVMAGELF
j_call: TRBJ2-2
v_call: TRBV10-3